The TCR beta chain under discussion was sequenced for a study of identical twins. Points from the study as a whole: Abundant beta clonotypes from cord blood had fewer insertions, unlike memory repertoires, which showed none.

At least ten counts were recorded for this clonotype. What it binds is not known. Germline V lookup: CDR1 SGHRS, CDR2 YFSETQ. Trimming pared 5 bases from V and 1 base from J, leaving 8 bases between. The CDR3 sequence is 13 residues long. TCRdb reprocessed the 5' RACE reads via MiXCR and lists one record per CDR3 protein. The sample yields some 1,600,000 distinct CDR3 sequences, around a third seen once. The rearrangement uses TRBV5-1 and TRBJ2-3; possibly TRBD1 for D (6 bases). The material sequenced was cord blood. The receptor comes from a newborn girl in good health. The CDR3 nucleotides are TGCGCCAGCAGACAGGGACGCACAGATACGCAGTATTTT. Amino acids: CASRQGRTDTQYF.